This TCR beta chain was sequenced during a study of blood T cell repertoires in COVID-19. Germline trimming cut 3 bases from V and 5 bases from J; bases unmatched to any gene: 9. CDR3 size: 15 residues. Germline V gives CDR1 SGHTA, CDR2 FQGNSA. Libraries were prepared by immunoSEQ multiplex PCR; TCRdb keeps only in-frame clonotypes and omits some of them. Here the sample spans approximately 290,000 clones, around 89% being singletons. The chain recombines TRBV7-2 with TRBJ1-1; 7 bases agree with TRBD1. The TCR was taken from a man aged 25-40 years with acute or convalescent COVID-19. Material: peripheral blood. This chain's CDR3 is CASSFRAQGRTEAFF. Here the CDR3 DNA reads TGTGCCAGCAGCTTCCGAGCACAGGGGAGAACTGAAGCTTTCTTT.